This T cell receptor (beta chain) was profiled in a study of blood T cells in healthy people across ages. Whole-study results and caveats: Using unsorted PBMCs precluded a conclusive naive versus antigen-experienced comparison. With donor CMV status unknown, expanded clonotype changes were possibly confounded.

Comment on this clonotype: As yet, its antigen is unknown.

This CDR3 spans 16 amino acids. V shed 3 bases and J 3 bases; nucleotides not matched to a gene: 10. Germline V gives CDR1 LNHNV, CDR2 YYDKDF (reference sequence). Every sample yielded at least 7 million isolated PBMCs. A second PCR, run for about 7 to 11 cycles, used a sample-barcoded 5' primer plus a J-beta primer mix. Each cDNA molecule was tagged by a template-switch adaptor with 12 random nucleotides. MiXCR, applied by TCRdb to the 5' RACE reads, yields one record per CDR3 protein. The top ten clones hold roughly 7.9% of a sample with 1.5 million or so distinct CDR3 sequences, around two fifths of them seen once.

Sequences were obtained from blood. The rearrangement joins TRBV15 to TRBJ2-7, with TRBD1 matching over 8 bases. This receptor was taken from a woman aged 18 to 35 in good health. The CDR3 bases are TGTGCCACCAGCAGCCTGAGTGGGACAGGTAACTACGAGCAGTACTTC. It yields the protein CATSSLSGTGNYEQYF.